This T cell receptor (beta chain) was documented in a study of blood T cell repertoires in COVID-19 (dated by TCRdb to 2018 to 2021). Study-wide context: Samples covering the acute and convalescent phases of COVID-19 were provided by collaborators in the United States, Italy and Spain. Where HLA class I and class II types were available, the types were taken from metadata supplied by the sample provider, not from assay-based typing. The repertoires were made available in a free public database intended to serve as a resource for research on the immune response to SARS-CoV-2. The dataset comprised deeply sampled blood TCRbeta repertoires from subjects exposed to, actively infected with, or recovered from COVID-19. Nearly every sample came with metadata listing a de-identified subject ID, COVID-19 status, age in years and sex. The samples were drawn from two sources: the first 160 participants of the ongoing ImmuneRACE study, and 1,000 to 1,500 subjects contributed by 6 global collaborators. The material from the prospective study consisted of cDNA or gDNA derived from T cells, B-cell-depleted T cells, or PBMCs.

Each collaborating institution followed its own protocols to collect whole blood in K2EDTA tubes. For TCRbeta analysis, collaborators shipped samples in one of three forms: frozen whole blood, isolated PBMCs, or DNA extracted from either of those sample types. Study-wide conclusions, independent of this receptor: The amount of clinical and demographic metadata varied by source and participant and was provided uncurated.

This clone was seen only a few times. The antigen this receptor binds is unknown. No quality values exist for individual bases; no much larger clone is one base distant. TCRbeta CDR3 regions were amplified from genomic DNA by means of the immunoSEQ Assay, a bias-controlled multiplex PCR. Concerning the study's data processing: Nucleated cell counts per sample were estimated from amplification of reference gene primers within the assay. To quantify the absolute abundance of each unique TCRbeta CDR3 rearrangement, sequence reads were collapsed and filtered. Productive Simpson clonality was computed per sample as the square root of Simpson's diversity index over productive rearrangements. TCRdb limited this immuneACCESS table to in-frame rearrangements with V and J called. A share of clones is missing; checked studies link under half to unresolved V genes, and the rest is unexplained. V, J and clone size reflect that table, while D and trimming were determined from the DNA. The sample has approximately 140,000 clones on record, over 60% of them singletons. The top ten constitute around 17% of the sample.

The sequence was collected from a man aged 50 or older with acute or convalescent COVID-19. The sequenced material came from peripheral blood.

The CDR3 region reads CASAGGTEAFF. Here is the DNA: TGTGCCAGCGCGGGAGGCACTGAAGCTTTCTTT. Rearrangement joined TRBV2 to TRBJ1-1; no D gene call is confident. At the junction V is shortened by 8 bases and J by 4 bases, with 8 bases in between. Including cysteine and phenylalanine, the CDR3 has 11 amino acids. Here the CDR3 DNA is all that survives: 33 bases in frame from base 1. CDR1 SNHLY and CDR2 FYNNEI were looked up in the germline V gene.